A single sample gave rise to the 24 T cell receptor beta chains below, sequenced in a study of T cell responses to AZD1222 COVID-19 vaccine. Only in-frame clones appear in the TCRdb table, and some are missing; sequencing was by immunoSEQ multiplex PCR. This table holds about 120,000 clones, under 95% found once. The starting material was peripheral blood, obtained on day 0 of AZD1222 vaccination. These receptors all come from an adult in good health.

The CDR3 spells CASSKTGAVYEQYF. CDR3 DNA sequence: TGTGCCAGCAGTAAGACAGGGGCGGTCTACGAGCAGTACTTC. The chain carries TRBV6-5 and TRBJ2-7; 8 nucleotides align to TRBD1. This CDR3 comprises 14 residues. V lost 5 bases to trimming and J lost 3 bases; unmatched junction nucleotides: 6. Germline assignment: CDR1 MNHEY and CDR2 SVGAGI.

The chain joins TRBV9 to TRBJ1-2; D possibly corresponds to TRBD1 (6 bases). This CDR3 is built from 14 residues. The ends were cut back, 3 bases at V and 3 bases at J, with 12 bases in the middle. Germline V gives CDR1 SGDLS, CDR2 YYNGEE. CDR3 residues: CASSAGRGDYGYTF. The DNA for the CDR3 is TGTGCCAGCAGCGCCGGCAGGGGAGACTATGGCTACACCTTC.

The chain carries TRBV13 and TRBJ1-6; 9 nucleotides match TRBD1. The CDR3 spans 16 residues. The V segment lost 3 bases and the J segment 6 bases; nucleotides outside the gene matches: 6. From germline, CDR1 is PRHDT and CDR2 FYEKMQ (reference sequence). CDR3 DNA sequence: TGTGCCAGCAGCTTGATGACAGGGGGTTTTAATTCACCCCTCCACTTT. Its protein is CASSLMTGGFNSPLHF. Drawing the rest from reference TRBV13 and TRBJ1-6, the complete variable domain is AAGVIQSPRHLIKEKRETATLKCYPIPRHDTVYWYQQGPGQDPQFLISFYEKMQSDKGSIPDRFSAQQFSDYHSELNMSSLELGDSALYFCASSLMTGGFNSPLHFGNGTRLTVT.

This clone was counted a single time. V gene TRBV9 combines with J gene TRBJ2-1, with TRBD2 identical over 12 bases. The germline gives CDR1 SGDLS, CDR2 YYNGEE. Germline trimming cut 3 bases from V and 6 bases from J; bases unmatched to any gene: 1. This CDR3 spans 14 amino acids. CDR3 in DNA: TGTGCCAGCAGCGGGACTAGCGGGATCAATGAGCAGTTCTTC. It translates to CASSGTSGINEQFF.

This chain connects TRBV6-8 to TRBJ1-4; D gene uncertain. This CDR3 contains 16 residues. The germline V gene has CDR1 MNHGY and CDR2 SAAAGT. V was trimmed by 4 bases and J by 2 bases, leaving 14 bases between them. The CDR3 here is CASSWHRVSTNEKLFF. As DNA, the CDR3 is TGTGCCAGCAGTTGGCACAGAGTTTCGACTAATGAAAAACTGTTTTTT.

This chain joins TRBV11-2 and TRBJ2-1; D might be TRBD2 (5 bases). The CDR3 has 10 residues. Trimming stripped 8 bases from V and 12 bases from J, with 11 bases between. The germline gives CDR1 SGHAT, CDR2 FQNNGV. The CDR3 is CASGVRGQFF. The CDR3 nucleotides are TGTGCCAGCGGAGTCCGGGGGCAGTTCTTC.

The chain employs TRBV11-2 and TRBJ1-1; 9 nucleotides agree with TRBD1. Trimming took 6 bases from V and 4 from J; bases not matched to a gene: 9. Germline loops: CDR1 SGHAT, CDR2 FQNNGV. This CDR3 contains 15 residues. The CDR3 DNA reads as TGTGCCAGCAGAATACAGGGGGCTGGTGTCACTGAAGCTTTCTTT. Protein sequence: CASRIQGAGVTEAFF.

The chain carries TRBV6-5 and TRBJ2-5, with a possible D match to TRBD2 (6 bases). Germline CDR1 reads MNHEY; CDR2 reads SVGAGI. This CDR3 comprises 12 residues. The V gene lost 6 bases and the J gene lost 1 base, with 6 bases spanning the gap. The CDR3 region is CASREGQETQYF. The CDR3 coding sequence is TGTGCCAGCAGGGAGGGCCAAGAGACCCAGTACTTC.

The V and J genes are TRBV7-2 and TRBJ1-5, with D uncertain. The CDR3 has 13 residues. Between the trimmed V and J ends, which lost 3 bases and 0 bases, there was a span of 3 bases. Per the germline V gene, CDR1 is SGHTA and CDR2 is FQGNSA. The CDR3 DNA is TGTGCCAGCAGCTTCTATAGCAATCAGCCCCAGCATTTT. This encodes CASSFYSNQPQHF.

In nucleotides, the CDR3 is TGCAGCGTTGCCCTGACAGGGAGTGCAGACACCATATATTTT. This encodes CSVALTGSADTIYF. The chain couples TRBV29-1 to TRBJ1-3, with 7 bases identical to TRBD1. V shed 4 bases and J 8 bases; nucleotides not matched to a gene: 11. This CDR3 spans 14 amino acids. The germline V gene encodes CDR1 SQVTM and CDR2 ANQGSEA.

This chain connects TRBV9 to TRBJ1-4; TRBD1 matches at 7 bases. Trimming at V came to 6 bases and at J to 6 bases, leaving 8 bases not matched to a gene. Germline CDR1 and CDR2: SGDLS and YYNGEE. The CDR3 is 14 residues long. The CDR3 region is CASTTTGTDEKLFF. The CDR3 region has the DNA TGTGCCAGCACCACAACCGGGACAGATGAAAAACTGTTTTTT. Full variable domain (outside the CDR3, taken from reference TRBV9 and TRBJ1-4): DSGVTQTPKHLITATGQRVTLRCSPRSGDLSVYWYQQSLDQGLQFLIQYYNGEERAKGNILERFSAQQFPDLHSELNLSSLELGDSALYFCASTTTGTDEKLFFGSGTQLSVL.

The V gene is TRBV4-2, the J gene TRBJ1-2; D unresolved. This CDR3 region has 15 residues. V dropped 0 bases and J dropped 8 bases, with 16 bases sitting between them. Germline CDR1 and CDR2: LGHNA and YNFKEQ. CDR3 sequence: CASSQDSNIIFGYTF. CDR3 bases: TGTGCCAGCAGCCAAGATTCGAACATCATCTTCGGCTACACCTTC.

The chain has TRBV3-1 (or the pseudogene TRBV3-2) and TRBJ1-6; 7 nucleotides match TRBD1. V lost 4 bases, J lost 7 bases, and 13 bases stayed unmatched. CDR1 and CDR2 (germline): LGHDT, YNNKEL (reference sequence). The CDR3 sequence is 17 residues long. DNA of the CDR3: TGTGCCAGCAGCCCCGAATGGACGACAGGGTTAAATTCACCCCTCCACTTT. Translating gives CASSPEWTTGLNSPLHF.

The genes are TRBV5-6 and TRBJ2-3; the D gene is possibly TRBD1 (6 bases). Trimming removed 1 base at V and 0 bases at J, with 12 bases between. The germline CDR1 and CDR2 sequences are SGHDT and YYEEEE. The CDR3 is 16 amino acids. The CDR3: CASSLRTAFSTDTQYF. CDR3 sequence (DNA): TGTGCCAGCAGCTTGAGGACAGCTTTTAGCACAGATACGCAGTATTTT.

The chain recombines TRBV7-3 with TRBJ1-6; D remains ambiguous. The CDR3 sequence is 15 residues long. In germline, CDR1 is SGHTA, CDR2 FQGTGA. Deletions cut 1 base from V and 7 bases from J, with 11 bases between. CDR3 region: CASSLSGGPNSPLHF. The CDR3 nucleotides read TGTGCCAGCAGCTTAAGCGGAGGGCCGAATTCACCCCTCCACTTT.

J is TRBJ1-1 and V is TRBV10-2; 9 positions match TRBD1. CDR3 length: 14 amino acids. CDR1 and CDR2 from the germline V gene are WSHSY and SAAADI. The J segment lost 5 bases and the V segment lost 8 bases, leaving 9 bases of the junction unmatched. CDR3 amino acids: CASGVTGGRTEAFF. The CDR3 DNA follows: TGCGCCAGCGGGGTGACAGGGGGAAGAACTGAAGCTTTCTTT.

A note on this clone: Other nucleotide sequences in the sample specify the same CDR3. The V gene is TRBV19, the J gene TRBJ2-7, with 11 bases matching TRBD1. V shed 6 bases, J shed 4 bases, and the junction held 5 bases outside the gene matches. Germline lookup yields CDR1 LNHDA and CDR2 SQIVND (reference sequence). CDR3 length: 14 amino acids. The chain's CDR3 is CASSPGTGGYEQYF. CDR3 sequence (DNA): TGTGCCAGTAGCCCAGGGACAGGGGGTTACGAGCAGTACTTC.

This chain links TRBV7-6 with TRBJ2-1; 11 bases line up with TRBD1. The CDR3 has 18 residues. After removal of 5 bases from V and 1 base from J, the junction contained 10 bases not matched to a gene. Germline V gene data show CDR1 as SGHVS and CDR2 as FNYEAQ. The CDR3 DNA reads as TGTGCCAGCAGCCTAGGGACAGGGGGAGTATCGTCCTACAATGAGCAGTTCTTC. Its protein is CASSLGTGGVSSYNEQFF.

This clone was seen a single time. The chain combines TRBV6-5 with TRBJ1-3; TRBD1 aligns across 8 bases. The CDR3 totals 14 residues. CDR1 and CDR2 from the germline V gene are MNHEY and SVGAGI. Trimming took 6 bases from V and 4 from J; bases not matched to a gene: 5. CDR3 loop: CASSLPGGGNTIYF. The CDR3 nucleotides read TGTGCCAGCAGCCTCCCAGGGGGCGGAAACACCATATATTTT.

The chain has TRBV28 and TRBJ1-5, with D uncertain. Germline values: CDR1 MDHEN, CDR2 SYDVKM. The CDR3 extends over 15 amino acids. Trimming shortened V by 4 bases and J by 4 bases, and 14 bases separated the two germline ends. The CDR3 DNA sequence: TGTGCCAGCAGTTCCTCATCGACGGGAAATCAGCCCCAGCATTTT. Translating it yields CASSSSSTGNQPQHF. Variable domain in full (rest from reference TRBV28 and TRBJ1-5): DVKVTQSSRYLVKRTGEKVFLECVQDMDHENMFWYRQDPGLGLRLIYFSYDVKMKEKGDIPEGYSVSREKKERFSLILESASTNQTSMYLCASSSSSTGNQPQHFGDGTRLSIL.

The rearrangement joins TRBV18 to TRBJ2-7; D gene uncertain. Trimming pared 3 bases from V and 7 bases from J, leaving 16 bases between. CDR1 and CDR2 (germline): KGHSH, LQKENI. There are 14 residues in the CDR3. For the CDR3, the DNA is TGTGCCAGCTCACCCCAATCCCAAATAGGGGAGCAGTACTTC. Translated: CASSPQSQIGEQYF.

This chain uses TRBV5-1 with TRBJ1-2; D possibly corresponds to TRBD1 (6 bases). Trimming left V 2 bases short and J 3 bases short, with 14 bases between. The CDR3 is 15 amino acids. Germline lookup yields CDR1 SGHRS and CDR2 YFSETQ. The CDR3 bases are TGCGCCAGCAGCTTTTCCGGGGGCGAGTACTATGGCTACACCTTC. Its protein is CASSFSGGEYYGYTF.

The CDR3 bases are TGCGCCAGCATTAGGGCTAGCGGCGACAATGAGCAGTTCTTC. Its protein is CASIRASGDNEQFF. J is TRBJ2-1 and V is TRBV5-1; 7 bases align to TRBD2. The length of the CDR3 is 14 residues. With 6 bases clipped from V and 5 bases from J, the junction kept 8 bases outside the gene matches. The germline gives CDR1 SGHRS, CDR2 YFSETQ.

The rearrangement links TRBV19 to TRBJ1-4; D call uncertain. Germline-derived CDR1 and CDR2 are LNHDA and SQIVND (reference sequence). CDR3 length: 19 amino acids. Between the trimmed V and J ends, which lost 2 bases and 0 bases, there was a span of 19 bases. The DNA for the CDR3 is TGTGCCAGTAGTATATTGCTGTATAGGACTGCTGCAACTAATGAAAAACTGTTTTTT. The encoded protein is CASSILLYRTAATNEKLFF.